This TCR beta chain was obtained from a study of PD-L1 blockade in urothelial cancer (dated by TCRdb to the late 2010s). About the investigation overall: Every patient began therapy around 2014 and was given atezolizumab 1,200 mg intravenously every 3 weeks. Patients had an ECOG performance status of 0 or 1 and had received between 0 and 3 prior chemotherapy regimens. Progression-free survival longer than 6 months counted as durable clinical benefit, and TCR features were additionally tested against both progression-free and overall survival. In the same patients, pretreatment tumors underwent whole exome sequencing and RNA sequencing in addition to TCR sequencing. Blood samples were analyzed at two time points: 3 weeks after treatment start (second dose) and 6 weeks after treatment start. Blood samples gave a median of approximately 150,000 T cells and approximately 85,000 unique TCRs, with a median clonality of roughly 0.081. Pretreatment tumor samples and matched peripheral blood, collected serially before and after atezolizumab treatment, underwent TCR sequencing. About 85% of the roughly 29 patients were males with bladder-origin urothelial cancer, and 18 of 29 reported a prior smoking history. Around 29 patients had pretreatment blood TCR-seq, roughly 25 had at least one posttreatment blood collection, and roughly 25 had tumor TCR-seq. The study, an exploratory multi-omic analysis, examined somatic, immune and clinical correlates of response to PD-L1 blockade with atezolizumab in urothelial cancer. Durable clinical benefit was achieved by nine patients and was not achieved by 20 patients.

Synthetic TCR analog templates were spiked into each PCR to estimate absolute template abundance from read counts. TCRbeta CDR3 regions were amplified from genomic DNA with bias-controlled V and J gene primers using the immunoSEQ assay. Rearranged TCRbeta segments were sequenced at approximately 20X coverage. In the original analysis: Clustering was used to correct sequencing errors, and CDR3s were annotated against IMGT so that V, D and J genes could be assigned. Downstream analyses used only productive TCRbeta rearrangements, leaving out any out-of-frame or stop-codon sequences. To compute clonality, Shannon entropy was normalized by the log of the number of unique productive sequences and then subtracted from one. Fisher's exact test with Benjamini-Hochberg correction, at a threshold of adjusted p below 0.01, was used to find clones that differed between time points or between blood and tumor. TCRdb took this table from immuneACCESS and kept in-frame rearrangements with V and J called. Such tables lack part of the clones; where checked against another copy, unresolved V genes explain under half of the gap, and the rest is unexplained. That table furnishes V, J and clone size, whereas the DNA furnished D and trimming. The sample yields some 120,000 clones; 91% were counted once. The ten largest account for around 4% of the sample.

Taken from the germline V gene, the CDR1 and CDR2 loops are KGHSH and LQKENI. The CDR3 sequence holds 15 residues, the cysteine and phenylalanine included. Only the CDR3 part of the read is kept: 45 bases, read in frame from the first base. The trim is 2 bases for V and 5 bases for J, with a gap of 13 bases between the germline ends. This specimen's time point label, per the study, means: peripheral blood 6 weeks after treatment start. The cohort included 25 to 30 patients with locally advanced or metastatic urothelial carcinoma who were treated at Memorial Sloan Kettering on a trial protocol. Peripheral blood mononuclear cells were collected pretreatment and during treatment, with between 1 and 8 total time points obtained per patient. The Qiagen DNeasy Blood extraction kit was used to purify genomic DNA from total PBMCs and tumor samples. PBMCs were collected pretreatment and during treatment and were isolated and stored as previously described.

Results and caveats for the whole study, not just this receptor: Because the sample size was small (n of about 27) and many exploratory analyses were performed, the results are intended to be hypothesis-generating. At 3 weeks after the start of treatment, tumor-associated TCR clones in peripheral blood had expanded more in patients with durable benefit (n ≈ 20, p = 0.022). A pretreatment peripheral blood TCR clonality below the median was linked to improved progression-free and overall survival.

A note on this clone: Its specific antigen is unknown. Base quality data are lacking; no much larger clone is found one base away.

The rearrangement joined TRBV18 to TRBJ2-1; TRBD2 is a possible D gene, resting on 5 matching bases. The source material was PBMCs, sampled around atezolizumab (anti-PD-L1) treatment. The sequence derives from a man aged 55 to 70 with urothelial cancer. CDR3 loop: CASSPGRRNNNEQFF. The base sequence is TGTGCCAGCTCACCAGGGAGACGCAATAACAATGAGCAGTTCTTC.